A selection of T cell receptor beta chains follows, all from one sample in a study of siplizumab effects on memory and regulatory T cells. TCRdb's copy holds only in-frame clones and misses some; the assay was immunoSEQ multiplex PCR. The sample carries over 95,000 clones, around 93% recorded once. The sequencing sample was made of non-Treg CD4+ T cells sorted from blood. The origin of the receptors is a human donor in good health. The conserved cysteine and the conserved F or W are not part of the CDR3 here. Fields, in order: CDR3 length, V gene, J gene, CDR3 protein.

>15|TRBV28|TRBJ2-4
ASTSQGEVKAKNIQY
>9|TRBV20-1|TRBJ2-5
SLGRRETQY
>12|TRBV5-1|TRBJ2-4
ASSSTGQGDIQY
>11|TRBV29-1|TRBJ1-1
SVEGQTNTEAF
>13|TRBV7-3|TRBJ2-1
ASSQGLAGGPGTV
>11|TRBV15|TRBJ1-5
ATSRADSQPQH
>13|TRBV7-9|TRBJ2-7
ASSFSTGSSYEQY
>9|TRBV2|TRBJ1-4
ASSPSEKLF
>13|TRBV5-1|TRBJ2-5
ASSLGGGAEETQY
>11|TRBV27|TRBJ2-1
ASSPPYHNEQF
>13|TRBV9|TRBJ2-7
ASSPKGGEPYEQY
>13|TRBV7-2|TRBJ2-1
ASSLQSAGGNEQF
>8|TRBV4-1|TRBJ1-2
ASGDYGYT
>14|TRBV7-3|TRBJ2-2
ASGPRAGPNTGELF
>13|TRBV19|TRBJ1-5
ASSLGLTVSQPQH
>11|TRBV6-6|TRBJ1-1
ASSEALNTEAF
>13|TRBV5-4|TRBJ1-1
ASSIQGQGYTEAF
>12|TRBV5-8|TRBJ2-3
ASSLTGAGDTQY
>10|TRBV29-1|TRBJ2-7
SVGRDTYEQY
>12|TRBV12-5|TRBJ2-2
ASGLSIGTGELF
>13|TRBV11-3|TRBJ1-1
ASSSGGAVNTEAF
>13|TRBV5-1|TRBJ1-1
ASSTSGTANTEAF
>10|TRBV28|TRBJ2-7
ASKQGPHEQY
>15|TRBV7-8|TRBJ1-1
ASSLPGQLFLNTEAF
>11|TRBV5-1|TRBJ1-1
ASSLIVDTEAF
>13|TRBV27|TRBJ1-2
ASSTRDRAPYGYT
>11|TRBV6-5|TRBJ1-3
ATGSSPGNTIY
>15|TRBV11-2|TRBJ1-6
ASSLLTGQPGNSPLH
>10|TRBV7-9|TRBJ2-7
ASSQTGGEQY
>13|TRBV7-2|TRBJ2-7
ASSFTTGLYYEQY
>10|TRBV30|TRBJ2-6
AWKTGLRVLT
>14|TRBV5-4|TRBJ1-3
ASSWGRGDSGNTIY
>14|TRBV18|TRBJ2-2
ASSPLTPTNTGELF
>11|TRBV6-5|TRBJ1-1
AARERMNTEAF
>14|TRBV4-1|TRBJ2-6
ASSQDQGPAANVLT
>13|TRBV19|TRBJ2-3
ASSGWDSGTDTQY
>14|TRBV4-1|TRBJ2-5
ASSQEDLVRPQTQY
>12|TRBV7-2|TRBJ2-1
ASSSGPAPAVQF
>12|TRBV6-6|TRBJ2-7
ASRRLDGPYEQY
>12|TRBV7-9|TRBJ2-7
ASSLAAGSYEQY
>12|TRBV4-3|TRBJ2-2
ASSRMTGAGELF
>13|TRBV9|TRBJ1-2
ASILRGEPNYGYT
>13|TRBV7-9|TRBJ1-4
ASSLAGVRDEKLF
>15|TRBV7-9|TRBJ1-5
ASSSQYGTGMWQPQH
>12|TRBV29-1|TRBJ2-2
SVEDHENTGELF
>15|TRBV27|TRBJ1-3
ASSPRWGRETVNTIY
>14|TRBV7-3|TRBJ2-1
ASRPTSHSSYNEQF
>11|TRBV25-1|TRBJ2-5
ASGGLDQETQY
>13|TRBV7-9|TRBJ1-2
ASSSAGGTWDGYT
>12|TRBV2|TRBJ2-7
ASINSGLPYEQY
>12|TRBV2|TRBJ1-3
ASSFPRGSDTIY
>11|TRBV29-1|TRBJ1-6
SVATGDNSPLH
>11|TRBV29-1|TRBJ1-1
SVTPGQGAFAF
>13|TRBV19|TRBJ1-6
ASTPGLRGNSPLH
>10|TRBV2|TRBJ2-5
AGSRSQETQY